This TCR beta chain comes out of a study of follicular helper T cells after annual influenza vaccination. About the research overall: Sampling occurred days 0, 7 and 28 after each influenza vaccination. For some subjects, blood spans the 2013-2014, 2014-2015 and 2015-2016 annual vaccinations. Study-wide results and caveats: Plasmablast frequency change correlated with clonality change in ICOS+CD38+ cTfh.

Survey level resolution was used for TCRB sequencing. Some clones are missing from TCRdb's copy, which holds only in-frame ones; the method was immunoSEQ multiplex PCR. The table lists 7,500 to 10,000 clones, 80% of them singletons. As for this clone: The antigen remains undetermined.

This CDR3 has 15 residues. Germline V gives CDR1 MNHNS, CDR2 SASEGT. Trimming removed 5 bases at V and 1 base at J, with 14 bases between. This sample's time point: 2014-2015 season, pre-vaccination. The clonotype was recovered from an adult who received the influenza vaccine. The sequencing used CXCR5+ CD38- circulating T follicular helper cells from blood, collected on the day of influenza vaccination. Subset: circulating Tfh, non-naive CD4+CXCR5+PD-1+ (ICOS+CD38+ or ICOS-CD38-). The V call is TRBV6-1, the J call TRBJ1-1; no clear D gene. The CDR3 loop reads CASSPRVNQNTEAFF. The CDR3 DNA is TGTGCCAGCAGTCCCCGGGTCAATCAGAACACTGAAGCTTTCTTT.